This T cell receptor beta chain came from a study of neurological immune-mediated disorders. Study-wide results and caveats: The absence of shared CDR3 amino acid sequences among expanded clones across subjects suggests private repertoires in all groups. Multiple sclerosis, the disease with the least TCR clonal expansion, fell below healthy controls, whereas HTLV-1-associated myelopathy showed the most.

As for the cDNA, it was generated by 5'RACE with 10-nucleotide random UMIs. The authors obtained over 200 million TCR-beta sequences from 15-18 subjects per sequencing run. In TCRdb, the 5' RACE reads were re-called with MiXCR into one record per CDR3 protein. The sample has around 30,000 distinct CDR3 sequences; approximately 1.6% are singletons. About this clonotype: Antigen: not known. One base away lies a much larger clone, so this may be a sequencing read error. Since the CDR3 does not end with the conserved phenylalanine or tryptophan, this likely comes from a read error.

Germline CDR1 and CDR2: ENHRY and SYGVKD. The CDR3 extends over 11 amino acids. With 10 bases removed from V and 4 bases from J, the gap between germline ends came to 10 bases. Sequenced sample: PBMCs. The chain couples TRBV10-3 to TRBJ1-1; no clear D gene. This clonotype originated in a woman aged 25 to 45 with multiple sclerosis. The CDR3 is CATTWATEAFI. CDR3 DNA sequence: TGTGCCACCACCTGGGCCACTGAAGCTTTCATT.